The sample holds one count of the clone carrying this T cell receptor (beta chain). What it binds is unknown. This table comes from immunoSEQ multiplex PCR, and its TCRdb copy is limited to in-frame clones, with some not included. The top ten hold around 4.1% of the sample, which has around 91,000 clones, roughly 88% seen once. During the collection period, no donor immune events like infections were recorded. This entry is derived from a study of identifying expanded T cells in peripheral blood. The study, taken as a whole, reports: Technical replicates showed around 1.2 changed clones; approximately 2 weeks 15 to 20; four weeks 19.

V lost 3 bases, J lost 5 bases, and 8 bases stayed unmatched. The CDR3 runs 15 residues. Germline V gene data show CDR1 as SGHNT and CDR2 as YYREEE (reference sequence). The chain is built from TRBV5-4 and TRBJ2-4, with TRBD1 identical over 7 bases. The origin of this receptor is a person aged 18 to 75 in good health. The specimen sequenced was blood. This chain's CDR3 is CASSSPSQGENIQYF. CDR3 coding DNA: TGTGCCAGCAGCTCACCCTCTCAGGGGGAAAACATTCAGTACTTC.